Listed below are T cell receptor beta chains from one sample, sequenced in a study of shared clonotypes between healthy human individuals. Only in-frame clones appear in the TCRdb table, and some are missing; sequencing was by immunoSEQ multiplex PCR. This repertoire shows approximately 840,000 clones, 90% to 97% found once; its top ten account for around 0.25%. Specimen: naive CD8+ T cells sorted from blood. The receptor source for this set is a man younger than 45 in good health. The CDR3 runs from the conserved cysteine through the conserved F or W. Each record gives: J gene, D gene, V gene, clone size, CDR3 DNA, CDR3 protein. D genes are given only for firm matches. Size is omitted from some rows. Given values are once, few, many or a class for expanded clones.

>TRBJ2-7|-|TRBV10-3|-
TGTGCCACCCAAGGGGGACTCGGAGCCTACGAGCAGTACTTC
CATQGGLGAYEQYF
>TRBJ1-4|-|TRBV4-1|-
TGCGCCAGCAGCCAAGTCCTGACAGCAACTAATGAAAAACTGTTTTTT
CASSQVLTATNEKLFF
>TRBJ2-7|-|TRBV9|once
TGTGCCAGCAGCCCCCCTAACAACGAGCAGTACTTC
CASSPPNNEQYF
>TRBJ2-2|TRBD1|TRBV7-8|-
TGTGCCAGCAGACTTCCGGTCACAGGGGAATACACCGGGGAGCTGTTTTTT
CASRLPVTGEYTGELFF
>TRBJ2-2|TRBD1|TRBV6-5|-
TGTGCCAGCAGCCAGAGTACAGGGGAAGGCGGGGAGCTGTTTTTT
CASSQSTGEGGELFF
>TRBJ2-7|-|TRBV5-6|-
TGTGCCAGCAGCGGGGTTAGGGTCTACGAGCAGTACTTC
CASSGVRVYEQYF
>TRBJ1-5|-|TRBV10-3|-
TGTGCCATCAGTGAATCGACAGGTGGCAATCAGCCCCAGCATTTT
CAISESTGGNQPQHF
>TRBJ2-7|TRBD1|TRBV27|-
TGTGCCAGCAGTCTCTCGGGACAGGGGGGCTACGAGCAGTACTTC
CASSLSGQGGYEQYF
>TRBJ2-3|TRBD2|TRBV5-1|-
TGCGCCAGCAGCTCCGACCGAGCGGGAGTAATAGGGGCAGATACGCAGTATTTT
CASSSDRAGVIGADTQYF
>TRBJ2-1|-|TRBV2|once
TGTGCCAGCAGTGAAACCGAGACGGTCGATGAGCAGTTCTTC
CASSETETVDEQFF
>TRBJ1-1|TRBD1|TRBV7-9|once
TGTGCCAGCAGCCCCGGACAGGACCTTGAAGCTTTCTTT
CASSPGQDLEAFF
>TRBJ1-2|TRBD1|TRBV9|-
TGTGCCAGCAGCGTGATATCGGACAGGGGACTATATGGCTACACCTTC
CASSVISDRGLYGYTF
>TRBJ2-7|-|TRBV29-1|-
TGCAGCGTTCTCCTAGCCTACTCCTACGAGCAGTACTTC
CSVLLAYSYEQYF
>TRBJ2-7|TRBD1|TRBV5-1|-
TGCGCCAGCAGCTTGGACAGGGGGCTCCCTGACGAGCAGTACTTC
CASSLDRGLPDEQYF
>TRBJ2-6|-|TRBV5-1|-
TGCGCCAGCAGCTTGCCTAAAACTGGGGCCAACGTCCTGACTTTC
CASSLPKTGANVLTF
>TRBJ2-1|TRBD1|TRBV15|-
TGTGCCATCACTAGGGGACAGGGGGACAATGAGCAGTTCTTC
CAITRGQGDNEQFF
>TRBJ2-7|TRBD1|TRBV27|-
TGTGCCAGCAGGAGCCTCGGGACAGGATCCTTGCACTACGAGCAGTACTTC
CASRSLGTGSLHYEQYF
>TRBJ1-3|-|TRBV4-1|-
TGCGCCAGCAGCCAAACTGACGGTTACTCTGGAAACACCATATATTTT
CASSQTDGYSGNTIYF
>TRBJ2-3|-|TRBV5-4|few
TGTGCCAGCAGCTTGGTCCCAGGAGAGGTTGATACGCAGTATTTT
CASSLVPGEVDTQYF
>TRBJ2-7|-|TRBV5-4|-
TGTGCCAGCAGCTTTGGGGGGGACAAAGGCTACGAGCAGTACTTC
CASSFGGDKGYEQYF
>TRBJ2-5|TRBD1|TRBV12-5|-
TGTGCTAGTGGTTTGGGACAGGGGAAAGAGACCCAGTACTTC
CASGLGQGKETQYF
>TRBJ2-5|-|TRBV6-1|-
TGTGCCAGCAGTGAGCCTGCCTGGCACCCCGGGGAGACCCAGTACTTC
CASSEPAWHPGETQYF
>TRBJ2-5|-|TRBV6-5|-
TGTGCCAGCAGTTACTTATGGGAGACCCACCAAGAGACCCAGTACTTC
CASSYLWETHQETQYF
>TRBJ1-1|TRBD1|TRBV4-3|-
TGCGCCAGCAGCCAAGATGTGACAGGGAGGACTGAAGCTTTCTTT
CASSQDVTGRTEAFF
>TRBJ2-2|-|TRBV28|-
TGTGCCAGCAGTACTATGACCCGCACCGGGGAGCTGTTTTTT
CASSTMTRTGELFF
>TRBJ1-3|-|TRBV30|-
TGTGCCCTGGATGGAAACACCATATATTTT
CALDGNTIYF
>TRBJ1-1|-|TRBV16|-
TGTGCCAGCAGCCGATACGGAGGGGTGGGTGAAGCTTTCTTT
CASSRYGGVGEAFF
>TRBJ2-5|TRBD2|TRBV14|-
TGTGCCAGCAGCCGTGAACTAGCGGGAGGGGAGACCCAGTACTTC
CASSRELAGGETQYF
>TRBJ2-7|-|TRBV29-1|once
TGCAGCGTTGGAGTACTTGGCAGCTACGAGCAGTACTTC
CSVGVLGSYEQYF
>TRBJ1-4|-|TRBV29-1|-
TGCAGCGTTGAATCTGCAACTAATGAAAAACTGTTTTTT
CSVESATNEKLFF
>TRBJ1-1|-|TRBV28|-
TGTGCCAGCAGTTTGGGGGAGAACACTGAAGCTTTCTTT
CASSLGENTEAFF
>TRBJ2-3|TRBD2|TRBV28|-
TGTGCCAGCACCCCACTAGCGGGAGTCGCAGATACGCAGTATTTT
CASTPLAGVADTQYF
>TRBJ2-7|TRBD1|TRBV5-4|-
TGTGCCAGCAGCTCCCGGGACAGGGGCCACGAGCAGTACTTC
CASSSRDRGHEQYF
>TRBJ1-3|-|TRBV7-2|-
TGTGCCAGCAGCTACTCTGGAAACACCATATATTTT
CASSYSGNTIYF
>TRBJ2-2|-|TRBV7-8|-
TGTGCCAGCAGCTTATTAGTTGGGGGGGCGCCCGGGGAGCTGTTTTTT
CASSLLVGGAPGELFF
>TRBJ2-3|-|TRBV5-5|-
TGTGCCAGCAGCCCCCGTGACCTAACTAGCACAGATACGCAGTATTTT
CASSPRDLTSTDTQYF
>TRBJ2-1|TRBD2|TRBV29-1|-
TGCAGCGTTCCAGGGACTAGTCAGAGCAATGAGCAGTTCTTC
CSVPGTSQSNEQFF
>TRBJ2-7|-|TRBV9|-
TGTGCCAGCAGCTCCAGTGGCTACGAGCAGTACTTC
CASSSSGYEQYF
>TRBJ2-2|-|TRBV7-3|-
TGTGCCAGCAGCTTACCCACCGGGGAGCTGTTTTTT
CASSLPTGELFF
>TRBJ2-3|-|TRBV27|once
TGTGCCAGCAGTTTACTTAGCACAGATACGCAGTATTTT
CASSLLSTDTQYF
>TRBJ2-1|TRBD2|TRBV7-9|-
TGTGCCAGCCTAGCGGGAGTGGTTTACAATGAGCAGTTCTTC
CASLAGVVYNEQFF
>TRBJ1-1|-|TRBV15|-
TGTGCCACCAGCAGATCCGCGAACACTGAAGCTTTCTTT
CATSRSANTEAFF
>TRBJ2-1|-|TRBV9|-
TGTGCCAGCAGCCTAGGTGGGGGACTGATTTTTGACAATGAGCAGTTCTTC
CASSLGGGLIFDNEQFF
>TRBJ2-3|TRBD2|TRBV29-1|-
TGCAGCGTGTTGGGACTAGCGGGAGCAAGCACAGATACGCAGTATTTT
CSVLGLAGASTDTQYF
>TRBJ2-3|TRBD1|TRBV5-1|-
TGCGCCAGCAGTTTTTCTATTCCTGACAGGGAGAGCACAGATACGCAGTATTTT
CASSFSIPDRESTDTQYF
>TRBJ2-1|TRBD2|TRBV28|-
TGTGCCACGAAGGCGAGGACTAGCGGCAATGAGCAGTTCTTC
CATKARTSGNEQFF
>TRBJ1-2|-|TRBV5-6|-
TGTGCCAGCAGCCAGGGAGGCGGTGCCATCCTCTATGGCTACACCTTC
CASSQGGGAILYGYTF
>TRBJ2-2|-|TRBV7-6|-
TGTGCCAGCAGCTTCGAGGGGCTTGCCGGGGAGCTGTTTTTT
CASSFEGLAGELFF
>TRBJ2-5|TRBD1|TRBV11-3|-
TGTGCCAGCAGCATTATTAAGGGGTCGGGCCGGGGACAGGGAGGAGAGACCCAGTACTTC
CASSIIKGSGRGQGGETQYF
>TRBJ1-1|-|TRBV6-1|-
TGTGCCAGCAGTGGTTTAGAAGCTTTCTTT
CASSGLEAFF
>TRBJ2-1|-|TRBV6-1|-
TGTGCCAGCAGTGAATCACAAGATGAGCAGTTCTTC
CASSESQDEQFF
>TRBJ2-1|TRBD2|TRBV4-1|-
TGCGCCAGCAGCCTACGTCCTCGGGAGGCCTCCTACAATGAGCAGTTCTTC
CASSLRPREASYNEQFF
>TRBJ1-5|-|TRBV7-8|-
TGTGCCAGCAGCTTAGTTGGGGCTAATCAGCCCCAGCATTTT
CASSLVGANQPQHF